The T cell receptor (beta chain) described here comes from a study of identical twins (dated by TCRdb to the mid-2010s). Background for the entire study: The study deep-sequenced TCR alpha and beta repertoires from monozygotic twins, unrelated adults of various ages and cord blood to test whether fetal clonotypes persist. Replicate twin experiments were performed at different times using different library preparation protocols to rule out contamination.

Receptor amplification or capture employed 5' RACE. The sequencing machine was an Illumina HiSeq 2000. A universal primer binding site was introduced by template switching, and a unique molecular identifier was present in the final cDNA, enabling accurate counting of TCR cDNA molecules. Specific primers in the conserved constant-segment region were used to synthesize first-strand cDNA for TCR alpha and beta chains. To control for contamination, every cDNA library was double barcoded, receiving both a SMART-Mk sample barcode and Illumina barcodes. TruSeq adapter sequences and Illumina sample barcodes were added in two successive PCR steps. Sequencing of the TCR alpha and beta cDNA libraries was done on the Illumina HiSeq platform using custom primers. The published analysis was carried out like this. MiGEC processed the raw reads to extract unique molecular identifiers, while MiXCR was used to determine the CDR3 positions. For each individual, recombination models were inferred using an EM algorithm with the repgenHMM and IGoR tools. The tcR package in R was used for shared clonotype analysis, with sharing normalized by the product of cloneset sizes. To study raw recombination free of thymic and clonal selection effects, out-of-frame nonproductive sequences were analyzed. TCRdb applied fastp at Q25 and MiXCR to the public reads, then kept only in-frame beta chains. Every entry covers one CDR3 protein and lists the most common genes and DNA from its rows. The V and J calls and clone size are TCRdb's, not the authors'. Within this sample are over 200,000 distinct CDR3 sequences, with 9.4% of them counted one time only. The leading ten clones occupy 5% to 6% of the sample.

Only healthy Caucasian donors were included. Using Miltenyi CD45RO+ enrichment and human naive T-cell isolation kits, memory (CD45RO+) and naive T cells were isolated from PBMC. The CDR3 starts with the cysteine, ends with the phenylalanine, and has 15 residues. Only the CDR3 DNA is retained, 45 bases long and in frame from the first base. The V and J ends are trimmed by 6 bases and 1 base, leaving 10 bases between them. CDR1 is given as MDHEN and CDR2 as SYDVKM, both from the germline V gene. A word on this clonotype: The antigen it recognizes is unknown. Qualities for individual bases were not recorded, and no much larger clone is one base off.

General study outcomes and caveats: The excess sharing between twins in beta out-of-frame sequences was weaker because fewer shared sequences reduced the signal-to-noise ratio. Invariant T cells such as MAIT and iNKT could partly confound zero-insertion analyses, though diverse VJ usage argued against this for most clonotypes. Recombination models systematically underestimated out-of-frame TCR alpha sharing in monozygotic twins but agreed with sharing between unrelated individuals. Out-of-frame TCR alpha sequences shared between twins showed an excess of low generation-probability sequences compared with coincidental sharing between unrelated individuals. Because the same donors could not be followed over many years, conclusions were based on cross-sectional statistical analysis. Fewer insertions were carried by abundant cord blood beta clonotypes, a similar but weaker trend appeared in young adult naive repertoires, and no such trend appeared in memory repertoires.

This clonotype originated in a woman aged 18-29 years in good health. The receptor chain draws on TRBV28 and TRBJ2-6, with the D call perhaps TRBD1 or TRBD2, as 5 bases match in each case. Sequencing was done on a sample of memory (CD45RO+) T cells sorted from blood. The label giving this sample's cell subset or site can be read as: CD45RO+ enriched T cells. This receptor carries the CDR3 CASRGPSSGANVLTF. The bases read TGTGCCAGCAGGGGACCCAGTTCTGGGGCCAACGTCCTGACTTTC.